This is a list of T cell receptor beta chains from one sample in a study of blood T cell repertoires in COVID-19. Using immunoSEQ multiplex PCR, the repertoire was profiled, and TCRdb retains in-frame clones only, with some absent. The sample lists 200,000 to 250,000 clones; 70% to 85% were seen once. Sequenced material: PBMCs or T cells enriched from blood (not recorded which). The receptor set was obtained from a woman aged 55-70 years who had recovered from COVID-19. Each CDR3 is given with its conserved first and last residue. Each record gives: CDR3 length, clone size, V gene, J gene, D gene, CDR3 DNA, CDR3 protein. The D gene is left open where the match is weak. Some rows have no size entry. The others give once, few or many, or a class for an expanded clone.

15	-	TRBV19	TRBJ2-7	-	TGTGCCAGTCGGTCGGACACTCAAAGCTCCTACGAGCAGTACTTC	CASRSDTQSSYEQYF
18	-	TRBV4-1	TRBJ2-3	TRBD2	TGCGCCAGCAGCCGCCCTCCCCTGACTAGCGGGAGCACAGATACGCAGTATTTT	CASSRPPLTSGSTDTQYF
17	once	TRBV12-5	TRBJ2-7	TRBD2	TGTGCTAGTGGTTTGAGGCTAGCGGGGGGGCCTGTCTACGAGCAGTACTTC	CASGLRLAGGPVYEQYF
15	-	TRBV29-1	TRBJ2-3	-	TGCAGCGTTGTGGAGGGGCCGACGGGCACAGATACGCAGTATTTT	CSVVEGPTGTDTQYF
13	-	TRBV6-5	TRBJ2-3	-	TGTGCCATTTCTCCCCCCCCGGCAGATACGCAGTATTTT	CAISPPPADTQYF
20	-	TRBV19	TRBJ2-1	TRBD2	TGTGCCAGTAGCACCTCCCCTTGGAGGCTAGCGGGGACCGAGGACAATGAGCAGTTCTTC	CASSTSPWRLAGTEDNEQFF
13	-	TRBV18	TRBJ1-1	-	TGTGCCAGCTCACCACGGCAGGGCCTTGAAGCTTTCTTT	CASSPRQGLEAFF
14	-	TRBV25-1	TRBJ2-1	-	TGTGCCAGCAGTGATCGGGGGGCCATCAATGAGCAGTTCTTC	CASSDRGAINEQFF
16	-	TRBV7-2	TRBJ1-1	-	TGTGCCAGCAGCTTACATCCGCCCGGGTTGGTTGCTGAAGCTTTCTTT	CASSLHPPGLVAEAFF
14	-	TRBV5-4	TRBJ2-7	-	TGTGCCAGTACCTCGTTGCAGGGGCAGTACGAGCAGTACTTC	CASTSLQGQYEQYF
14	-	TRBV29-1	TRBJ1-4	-	TGCAGCGTCTCCAAGGAGGGGTCGGGCGAAAAACTGTTTTTT	CSVSKEGSGEKLFF
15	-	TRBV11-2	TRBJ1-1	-	TGTGCCAGCAGCCCCGGGGGGGTGATGAACACTGAAGCTTTCTTT	CASSPGGVMNTEAFF
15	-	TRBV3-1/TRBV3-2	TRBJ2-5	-	TGTGCCAGCAGCCTCCGTGTTACTGCTAGTGAGACCCAGTACTTC	CASSLRVTASETQYF
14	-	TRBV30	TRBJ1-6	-	TGTGCCTGGAGTGTAAACGCCGGTAATTCACCCCTCCACTTT	CAWSVNAGNSPLHF
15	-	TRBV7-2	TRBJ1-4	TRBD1	TGTGCCAGCAGCTTAGTGGGGACAGGGAATGAAAAACTGTTTTTT	CASSLVGTGNEKLFF
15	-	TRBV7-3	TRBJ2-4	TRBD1	TGTGCCAGCAGCCTCGAAGGGGGCGCACAAAACATTCAGTACTTC	CASSLEGGAQNIQYF
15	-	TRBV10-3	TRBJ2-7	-	TGTGCCATCTTGGGTTGGAGGGGGGGTTCCTACGAGCAGTACTTC	CAILGWRGGSYEQYF
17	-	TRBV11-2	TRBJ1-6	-	TGTGCCAGCCAGACCCGGCAGGGGAGCTCCTATAATTCACCCCTCCACTTT	CASQTRQGSSYNSPLHF
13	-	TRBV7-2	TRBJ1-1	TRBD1	TGTGCCAGCAGCTTATACAGGGGGACTGAAGCTTTCTTT	CASSLYRGTEAFF
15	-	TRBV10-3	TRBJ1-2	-	TGTGCCATCAGTGAGGTGGCAGGGTATGGCTATGGCTACACCTTC	CAISEVAGYGYGYTF
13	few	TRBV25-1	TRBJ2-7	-	TGTGCCAGCAGTGACGACAGACACTACGAGCAGTACTTC	CASSDDRHYEQYF
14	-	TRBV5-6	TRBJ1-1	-	TGTGCCAGCAGCCCACTACTGGGTGGTACTGAAGCTTTCTTT	CASSPLLGGTEAFF
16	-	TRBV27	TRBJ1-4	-	TGTGCCAGCAAACCTAGTGGGGCGGGGACTAATGAAAAACTGTTTTTT	CASKPSGAGTNEKLFF
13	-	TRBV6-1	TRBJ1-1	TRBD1	TGTGCCAGCAGTGGGCAGGGGGACACTGAAGCTTTCTTT	CASSGQGDTEAFF
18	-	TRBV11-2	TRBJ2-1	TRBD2	TGTGCCAGCAGCTTAGATAATCCTAGCGGGGGGAATTACAATGAGCAGTTCTTC	CASSLDNPSGGNYNEQFF